The clone carrying this TCR beta chain appeared many times. What it recognizes is unknown. Germline V CDR1 and CDR2: SEHNR, FQNEAQ (reference sequence). This CDR3 comprises 14 residues. With 3 bases removed from V and 7 bases from J, the gap between germline ends came to 15 bases. These data belong to a study of T-cell reconstitution after alpha-beta-depleted transplantation in children. The study, taken as a whole, reports: Where some patients showed high TCRbeta diversity at day 60, it came from recipient T cells and thymic progenitors that had survived. Reports say that about two months after transplant, the alpha-beta T cells came out of several hundred graft clones that had expanded. It was newly produced T cells that mostly accounted for T-cell counts and diversity one year after transplant.

Molecular barcoding with unique molecular identifiers was used for the TCRbeta library. One entry per CDR3 protein results from TCRdb running MiXCR on the PCR reads. This sample yields about 27,000 distinct CDR3 sequences, of which about 6.2% are seen a single time; approximately 7% belongs to the top ten. The TCR comes from a male patient between 10 and 17 years old who had a stem cell transplant for acute myeloid leukemia, so the T cells may come from the graft donor. The source material was PBMCs, mostly from graft donor cells, sampled 180 days after TCRalphabeta/CD19-depleted stem cell transplant. The rearrangement links TRBV7-9 to TRBJ1-2, with D unclear. CDR3 sequence: CASSFAGNEVGYTF. The CDR3 DNA follows: TGTGCCAGCAGCTTTGCCGGGAATGAGGTTGGCTACACCTTC.